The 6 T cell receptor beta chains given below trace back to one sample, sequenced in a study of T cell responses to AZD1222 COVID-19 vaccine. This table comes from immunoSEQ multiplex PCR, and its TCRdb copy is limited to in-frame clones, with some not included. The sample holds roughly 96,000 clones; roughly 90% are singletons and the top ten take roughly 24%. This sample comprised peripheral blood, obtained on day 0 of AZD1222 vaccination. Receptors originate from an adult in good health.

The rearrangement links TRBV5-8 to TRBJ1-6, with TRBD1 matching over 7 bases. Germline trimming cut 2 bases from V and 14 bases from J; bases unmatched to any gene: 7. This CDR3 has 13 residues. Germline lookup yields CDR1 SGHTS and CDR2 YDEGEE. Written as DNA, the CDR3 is TGTGCCAGCAGCTTCGACAGGGTGTCCACCCTCCACTTT. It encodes CASSFDRVSTLHF.

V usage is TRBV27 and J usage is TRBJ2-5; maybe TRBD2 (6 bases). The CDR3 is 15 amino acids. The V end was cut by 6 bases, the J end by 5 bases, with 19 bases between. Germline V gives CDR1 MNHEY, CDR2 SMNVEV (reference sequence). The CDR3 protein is CASSTWREDGETQYF. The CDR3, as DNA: TGTGCCAGCAGCACATGGAGGGAAGATGGGGAGACCCAGTACTTC.

CDR3 residues: CSANMNTEAFF. The CDR3 coding sequence is TGCAGTGCTAACATGAACACTGAAGCTTTCTTT. The V gene is TRBV20-1, the J gene TRBJ1-1; D call uncertain. CDR3 length: 11 amino acids. The V end lost 4 bases, the J end lost 0 bases, and 3 bases lay between the germline ends. Per the germline V gene, CDR1 is DFQATT and CDR2 is SNEGSKA (reference sequence).

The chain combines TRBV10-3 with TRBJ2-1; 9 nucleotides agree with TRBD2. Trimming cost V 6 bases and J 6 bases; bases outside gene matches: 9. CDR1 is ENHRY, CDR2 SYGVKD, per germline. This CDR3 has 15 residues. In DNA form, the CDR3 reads TGTGCCATCAGCGCGCCGGGACTAGCCCGCAATGAGCAGTTCTTC. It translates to CAISAPGLARNEQFF.

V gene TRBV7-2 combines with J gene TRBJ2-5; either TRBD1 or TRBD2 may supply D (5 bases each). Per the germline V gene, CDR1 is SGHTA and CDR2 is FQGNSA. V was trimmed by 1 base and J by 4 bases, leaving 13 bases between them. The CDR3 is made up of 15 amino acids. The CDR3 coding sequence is TGTGCCAGCAGCTTAGGACAGCCTGGAGGAGAGACCCAGTACTTC. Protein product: CASSLGQPGGETQYF.

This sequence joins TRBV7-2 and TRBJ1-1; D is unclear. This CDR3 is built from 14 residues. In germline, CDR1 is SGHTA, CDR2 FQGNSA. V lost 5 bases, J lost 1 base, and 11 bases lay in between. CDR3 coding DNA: TGTGCCAGCAGCCTGTTACAGAAGAACACTGAAGCTTTCTTT. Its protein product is CASSLLQKNTEAFF.